This T cell receptor beta chain was identified during a study of OX40 agonist ivuxolimab in advanced cancers. Study in general: Partial responses, seen in three patients, involved one hepatocellular carcinoma and two cutaneous melanomas.

If patients had autoimmune disease history or systemic immunosuppression, they were excluded. Peripheral blood came from all dose cohorts at three timepoints. Profiled with immunoSEQ multiplex PCR; TCRdb holds only in-frame clones, not every one. Of 60,000 to 70,000 clones in the sample, about four fifths were seen once. This clone came up once. The source material was CD4+ or CD8+ T cells sorted from blood, sampled in a trial of the OX40 agonist ivuxolimab. The receptor comes from an adult with an advanced solid tumor such as melanoma, head and neck, liver or kidney cancer.

The CDR3 region has the DNA TGTGCCTGGAGTGTGACAGACTACACCGGGGAGCTGTTTTTT. It yields the protein CAWSVTDYTGELFF. This chain uses TRBV30 with TRBJ2-2; a possible D gene is TRBD1 (5 bases). Germline V gene data show CDR1 as GTSNPN and CDR2 as SVGIG (reference sequence). This CDR3 is 14 amino acids long. V was clipped by 0 bases and J by 3 bases, with 8 bases between them.